The 13 T cell receptor beta chains below all came from one sample that was sequenced in a study of blood T cell repertoires in COVID-19. Data came from immunoSEQ multiplex PCR; TCRdb stores just in-frame clones and leaves some out. The data contain 200,000 to 300,000 clones, 86% of them singletons. The sequenced material came from peripheral blood. These receptors originate from a man of 80 years or more with acute or convalescent COVID-19.

The gene calls are TRBV7-3 and TRBJ1-6, with a tentative D call TRBD1 (6 bases). This CDR3 region has 15 residues. CDR1 is SGHTA and CDR2 is FQGTGA in the germline V gene. With 1 base removed from V and 9 bases from J, the gap between germline ends came to 13 bases. CDR3 in amino acids: CASSLKGELSSPLHF. The CDR3 region has the DNA TGTGCCAGCAGCTTAAAGGGGGAGTTAAGTTCACCCCTCCACTTT.

This clone has only one observation. This chain links TRBV7-3 with TRBJ2-2; tentative D call: TRBD1 (5 bases). Trimming removed 1 base from V and 1 base from J, with 7 bases in between. The CDR3 runs to 15 residues. Germline CDR1 and CDR2: SGHTA and FQGTGA. The CDR3 coding sequence is TGTGCCAGCAGCTTAATGGGGCTGAACACCGGGGAGCTGTTTTTT. Protein sequence: CASSLMGLNTGELFF.

This chain links TRBV28 with TRBJ1-1, with a possible D match to TRBD1 (5 bases). This CDR3 is 14 amino acids long. Trimming removed 5 bases from V and 1 base from J, with 11 bases in between. Germline CDR1 MDHEN, CDR2 SYDVKM. The CDR3 spells CASSIFTGNTEAFF. CDR3 bases: TGTGCCAGCAGTATCTTCACAGGGAACACTGAAGCTTTCTTT.

The chain carries TRBV18 and TRBJ2-1; 8 nucleotides agree with TRBD1. Germline CDR1 is KGHSH and CDR2 is LQKENI. This CDR3 comprises 16 residues. V lost 3 bases and J lost 6; bases outside the gene matches: 10. In nucleotides, the CDR3 is TGTGCCAGCTCACCGCCTGGACAGGGTGAGTCCAATGAGCAGTTCTTC. The encoded protein is CASSPPGQGESNEQFF.

The chain couples TRBV6-5 to TRBJ2-5, with D possibly matching TRBD1 (5 bases). Germline V gives CDR1 MNHEY, CDR2 SVGAGI. The CDR3 is 15 residues long. The V end lost 3 bases, the J end lost 4 bases, and 15 bases lay between the germline ends. CDR3 nucleotides: TGTGCCAGCAGTTATCGCAGGGTAGTAGGAGAGACCCAGTACTTC. This codes for CASSYRRVVGETQYF.

V is TRBV6-2 or TRBV6-3 and J is TRBJ2-5, with a possible D match to TRBD1 (5 bases). CDR1 is MNHEY, CDR2 SVGEGT, per germline. V was shortened by 6 bases and J by 3 bases, with 11 bases between the two germline ends. This CDR3 has 13 residues. The DNA of the CDR3 is TGTGCCAGCAGCCACAGGAGAAAAGAGACCCAGTACTTC. Protein sequence: CASSHRRKETQYF.

The V gene is TRBV19, the J gene TRBJ2-1; 7 bases map to TRBD2. With V trimmed by 0 bases and J by 6 bases, 14 bases remained unmatched. The CDR3 is made up of 18 amino acids. In germline, CDR1 is LNHDA, CDR2 SQIVND (reference sequence). As DNA, the CDR3 is TGTGCCAGTAGTATAGATCTCCAGGGCGGGAGTGGTGGCAATGAGCAGTTCTTC. Protein: CASSIDLQGGSGGNEQFF.

This chain links TRBV11-2 with TRBJ1-1; tentative D call: TRBD1 (5 bases). This CDR3 is 14 amino acids long. In germline, CDR1 is SGHAT, CDR2 FQNNGV. Trimming cost V 0 bases and J 4 bases, with 9 bases left between them. The CDR3 bases are TGTGCCAGCAGCTTAGAGGGGGGGATCACTGAAGCTTTCTTT. Its protein is CASSLEGGITEAFF.

The chain employs TRBV9 and TRBJ1-1; D is uncertain. CDR1 is SGDLS, CDR2 YYNGEE, per germline. Trimming pared 0 bases from V and 3 bases from J, leaving 9 bases between. This CDR3 comprises 14 residues. For the CDR3, the DNA is TGTGCCAGCAGCGTAGTACTCGGGGACACTGAAGCTTTCTTT. As protein: CASSVVLGDTEAFF.

The gene calls are TRBV15 and TRBJ2-7; no clear D. This CDR3 comprises 14 residues. Germline V gene sequence: CDR1 LNHNV, CDR2 YYDKDF (reference sequence). The germline V and J ends were trimmed by 3 bases and 0 bases, with 9 bases remaining between them. The CDR3 nucleotides are TGTGCCACCAGCAGGGTGACACCCTCCTACGAGCAGTACTTC. Its protein product is CATSRVTPSYEQYF.

The genes are TRBV29-1 and TRBJ1-1; D remains ambiguous. The V gene's germline CDR1 is SQVTM and CDR2 ANQGSEA. This CDR3 is built from 13 residues. V shed 5 bases and J shed 2 bases, with 12 bases lying between them. The chain's CDR3 is CSVNRAGNTEAFF. CDR3 nucleotide sequence: TGCAGCGTTAACCGGGCGGGAAACACTGAAGCTTTCTTT.

The V and J genes are TRBV18 and TRBJ2-7; 7 nucleotides agree with TRBD1. Looked up from germline, CDR1 is KGHSH and CDR2 is LQKENI. CDR3 length: 13 residues. Losses at the gene ends were 4 bases for V and 4 bases for J; bases not matched to a gene: 4. This chain's CDR3 is CASSRTGVYEQYF. CDR3 sequence (DNA): TGTGCCAGCTCACGGACAGGTGTATACGAGCAGTACTTC.

The J gene is TRBJ2-1, the V gene TRBV20-1; 16 bases match TRBD2. The CDR3 length is 22 residues. V gave up 3 bases and J gave up 0 bases; unmatched junction bases: 17. Germline values: CDR1 DFQATT, CDR2 SNEGSKA (reference sequence). Here the CDR3 reads CSASGGTSGRAGKRSSYNEQFF. CDR3 sequence (DNA): TGCAGTGCTAGTGGCGGGACTAGCGGGAGGGCAGGGAAGCGAAGCTCCTACAATGAGCAGTTCTTC.